The rows below give T cell receptor beta chains drawn from one sample of a study of cytomegalovirus exposure and HLA in healthy donors. TCRdb's copy holds only in-frame clones and misses some; the assay was immunoSEQ multiplex PCR. The data hold over 150,000 clones, with under 80% observed a single time. Sequencing was carried out using PBMCs. These receptors all stem from a man younger than 45 in good health and CMV-seronegative. The CDR3 runs from the conserved cysteine through the conserved F or W. The D gene is left open where the match is weak. The size field is filled for only some rows; it gives once, few, many or a size class.

j_call,d_call,v_call,clone_size,cdr3_nt,cdr3_aa
TRBJ2-6,.,TRBV30,few,TGTGCCTGGACCGCCGGTGGGGCCAACGTCCTGACTTTC,CAWTAGGANVLTF
TRBJ1-6,.,TRBV18,.,TGTGCCAGCTCACCAAAAGAGACCTATAATTCACCCCTCCACTTT,CASSPKETYNSPLHF
TRBJ2-3,.,TRBV7-2,.,TGTGCCAGCAGCCTCGAACCACGGGGTACAGATACGCAGTATTTT,CASSLEPRGTDTQYF
TRBJ1-1,.,TRBV27,.,TGTGCCAGCAGTTTCCTAGGGACGGGGGACACTGAAGCTTTCTTT,CASSFLGTGDTEAFF
TRBJ2-3,TRBD2,TRBV9,.,TGTGCCAGCAGCGTAGGACTAGCGGCTAGCACAGATACGCAGTATTTT,CASSVGLAASTDTQYF
TRBJ1-4,TRBD1,TRBV5-1,few,TGCGCCAGCAGCCGGGACAGGGAGGGTGAAAAACTGTTTTTT,CASSRDREGEKLFF
TRBJ2-3,TRBD2,TRBV7-2,once,TGTGCCAGCAGCACGCGGGCGGGGGAGTACGATACGCAGTATTTT,CASSTRAGEYDTQYF
TRBJ2-7,TRBD1,TRBV29-1,.,TGCAGCGGGGGACAGGGAAGCTCCTACGAGCAGTACTTC,CSGGQGSSYEQYF
TRBJ2-1,.,TRBV4-3,.,TGCGCCAGCAGCCAAGAATACAGGACCATACACAATGAGCAGTTCTTC,CASSQEYRTIHNEQFF
TRBJ1-5,TRBD1,TRBV18,.,TGTGCCAGCTCACCAGGACAGGGGGGAGGGCCCCAGCATTTT,CASSPGQGGGPQHF
TRBJ1-1,.,TRBV5-1,.,TGCGCCAGCAGCCCGGGAAAGAACACTGAAGCTTTCTTT,CASSPGKNTEAFF
TRBJ2-3,.,TRBV30,few,TGTGCCGCAGGGGTCGCAGATACGCAGTATTTT,CAAGVADTQYF
TRBJ2-1,TRBD2,TRBV30,.,TGTGCCTGGAGTGTACGACTAGCGGGGGGGGGTGAGCAGTTCTTC,CAWSVRLAGGGEQFF
TRBJ1-2,TRBD1,TRBV7-8,.,TGTGCCAGCAGCTTGGGGACAGGGAACGGCTACACCTTC,CASSLGTGNGYTF
TRBJ2-7,.,TRBV5-5,.,TGTGCCAGCAGCTTTAGTGCCCTCTACGAGCAGTACTTC,CASSFSALYEQYF
TRBJ1-5,.,TRBV6-6,.,TGTGCCAGCAGTCCGGGCAATCAGCCCCAGCATTTT,CASSPGNQPQHF
TRBJ2-7,TRBD1,TRBV27,.,TGTGCCAGCAGTTTGGCCGGGACAGGGGTTTACGAGCAGTACTTC,CASSLAGTGVYEQYF
TRBJ2-6,.,TRBV7-2,.,TGTGCCAGCAGCTTAGAGGGGCTAGATAGTTCTGGGGCCAACGTCCTGACTTTC,CASSLEGLDSSGANVLTF
TRBJ2-7,TRBD1,TRBV5-6,once,TGTGCCAGCAGCGGACTAACCGGGACAGGGGGCGAGCAGTACTTC,CASSGLTGTGGEQYF
TRBJ2-7,.,TRBV12-2,few,TGTGCAAGTCGCTTCGGCGGGGGCGACGAGCAGTACTTC,CASRFGGGDEQYF
TRBJ1-5,.,TRBV25-1,few,TGTGCCAGCAGTGGCGGTTCTGGGCAGCCCCAGCATTTT,CASSGGSGQPQHF
TRBJ1-3,.,TRBV11-1,.,TGTGCCAGCAGCGCCGGGGGGGCCTCTGGAAACACCATATATTTT,CASSAGGASGNTIYF
TRBJ1-1,.,TRBV7-2,.,TGTGCCAGCACCCGGTGGTGGCTTAGGCGGGCTTTCTTT,CASTRWWLRRAFF
TRBJ2-3,TRBD2,TRBV7-8,.,TGTGCCAGCAGCTTACCTCGACTAGCGGACAGCACAGATACGCAGTATTTT,CASSLPRLADSTDTQYF
TRBJ1-2,.,TRBV19,.,TGTGCCAGTAGTACGGGACTTTCAAACTATGGCTACACCTTC,CASSTGLSNYGYTF
TRBJ1-2,.,TRBV6-1,.,TGTGCCAGCAGTTCCAGACAGGCTTTTGGCTACACCTTC,CASSSRQAFGYTF
TRBJ2-7,.,TRBV7-2,medium-sized,TGTGCCAGCAGCCACAGCTCCTACGAGCAGTACTTC,CASSHSSYEQYF
TRBJ1-1,.,TRBV13,.,TGTGCCAGCAGCCCGCCGAGGAAGAACACTGAAGCTTTCTTT,CASSPPRKNTEAFF
TRBJ2-1,TRBD2,TRBV15,.,TGTGCCACCAGCAGAGTTCCTAGCGGGGCCTCAAGGAGGGAGCAGTTCTTC,CATSRVPSGASRREQFF
TRBJ2-7,.,TRBV9,once,TGTGCCAGCAGCGTAGGACAGGGAGGATACGAGCAGTACTTC,CASSVGQGGYEQYF
TRBJ2-3,.,TRBV9,.,TGTGCCAGCAGCGTATCAGTCACCCCCACAGATACGCAGTATTTT,CASSVSVTPTDTQYF
TRBJ2-3,.,TRBV5-6,.,TGTGCCAGCAGCTTGGCGAGCGACACAGATACGCAGTATTTT,CASSLASDTDTQYF
TRBJ2-2,.,TRBV2,few,TGTGCCAGCAGTGAGTTAAAGAACACCGGGGAGCTGTTTTTT,CASSELKNTGELFF
TRBJ2-5,.,TRBV5-1,.,TGCGCCAGCAGCGCCACGGGGCAAGAGACCCAGTACTTC,CASSATGQETQYF
TRBJ2-3,.,TRBV9,.,TGTGCCAGCAGCGTAGTAGTTCGAGATACGCAGTATTTT,CASSVVVRDTQYF
TRBJ2-7,TRBD2,TRBV7-6,.,TGTGCCAGCAGCAAACTAGCGGGGGGAAGTTCCTACGAGCAGTACTTC,CASSKLAGGSSYEQYF
TRBJ1-1,.,TRBV7-9,few,TGTGCCAGCAGCGAAACAGGGAAGGTTGAAGCTTTCTTT,CASSETGKVEAFF
TRBJ1-6,.,TRBV5-1,.,TGCGCCAGCAGCTTGGACACTAATTCACCCCTCCACTTT,CASSLDTNSPLHF
TRBJ2-7,TRBD2,TRBV5-1,.,TGCGCCAGCAGTGACTCTAGCGGGACCCTTAACGAGCAGTACTTC,CASSDSSGTLNEQYF
TRBJ2-3,.,TRBV29-1,.,TGCAGCGTTGAAGAATGGACTGGCACAGATACGCAGTATTTT,CSVEEWTGTDTQYF
TRBJ2-3,.,TRBV7-8,few,TGTGCCAGCAGCCGGTTTACAGGGTTCAGCACAGATACGCAGTATTTT,CASSRFTGFSTDTQYF
TRBJ2-2,TRBD2,TRBV29-1,few,TGCAGCGTTGAACTAGCGGTGAACACCGGGGAGCTGTTTTTT,CSVELAVNTGELFF
TRBJ1-1,.,TRBV7-9,.,TGTGCCAGCAGCTTATCGCAGGGGATGAACACTGAAGCTTTCTTT,CASSLSQGMNTEAFF
TRBJ1-1,TRBD1,TRBV4-3,few,TGCGCCAGCAGCCAAGTTACAGGGGGCACTGAAGCTTTCTTT,CASSQVTGGTEAFF
TRBJ2-1,TRBD2,TRBV9,.,TGTGCCAGCAGCGACCCGGGGACTCTCGAGCGGGGGGTAACCTACAATGAGCAGTTCTTC,CASSDPGTLERGVTYNEQFF
TRBJ2-5,.,TRBV28,.,TGTGCCAGCAGTTTTCTGGCAGGGTCAGAGACCCAGTACTTC,CASSFLAGSETQYF
TRBJ1-4,.,TRBV4-3,.,TGCGCCAGCAGCCTACTACAGGGTACTAATGAAAAACTGTTTTTT,CASSLLQGTNEKLFF
TRBJ2-3,.,TRBV2,.,TGTGCCAGCAGTGAAGTGAATAGCATTGGAACAGATACGCAGTATTTT,CASSEVNSIGTDTQYF
TRBJ1-6,.,TRBV7-9,once,TGTTCCAGCAGCTTCATCGGGGTTGAGTCACCCCTCCACTTT,CSSSFIGVESPLHF
TRBJ2-1,TRBD2,TRBV7-9,few,TGTGCCAGCAGGAAACAGGGACTAGCGGGGGATGAGCAGTTCTTC,CASRKQGLAGDEQFF
TRBJ1-2,TRBD1,TRBV5-1,.,TGCGCCAGCAGCTTGACTATTGGACAGGGCCCCGGCTACCCCTTC,CASSLTIGQGPGYPF
TRBJ1-1,TRBD1,TRBV5-1,.,TGCGCCAGCAGCTTCTACACAGGGGACACTGAAGCTTTCTTT,CASSFYTGDTEAFF
TRBJ1-2,.,TRBV4-2,.,TGTGCCAGCAGCCAAGTACCTAGTAACTATGGCTACACCTTC,CASSQVPSNYGYTF